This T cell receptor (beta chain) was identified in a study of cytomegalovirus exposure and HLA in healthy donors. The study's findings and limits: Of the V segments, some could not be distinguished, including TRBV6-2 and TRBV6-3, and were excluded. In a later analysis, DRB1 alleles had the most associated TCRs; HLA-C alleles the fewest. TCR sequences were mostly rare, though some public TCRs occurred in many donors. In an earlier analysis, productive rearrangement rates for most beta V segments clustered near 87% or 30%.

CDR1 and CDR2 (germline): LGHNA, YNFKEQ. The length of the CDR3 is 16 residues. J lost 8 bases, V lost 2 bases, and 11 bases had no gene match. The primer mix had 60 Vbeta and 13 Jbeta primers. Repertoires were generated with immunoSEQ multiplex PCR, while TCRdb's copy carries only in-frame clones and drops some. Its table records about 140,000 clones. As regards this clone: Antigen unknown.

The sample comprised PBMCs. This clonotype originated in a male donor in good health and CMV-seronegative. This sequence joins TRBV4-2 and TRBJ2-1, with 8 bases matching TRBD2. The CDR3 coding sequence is TGTGCCAGCAGCCAACAACTAGCGGACCCGGGGGATGAGCAGTTCTTC. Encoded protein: CASSQQLADPGDEQFF.